This T cell receptor beta chain was captured by sequencing in a study of patients and donors after allogeneic stem cell transplantation. TCRdb ran MiXCR on the RT-PCR reads and lists one entry per CDR3 protein. The sample includes approximately 150,000 distinct CDR3 sequences, 30% of them seen just once. In this sample, this clonotype turned up many times. The CDR3 consists of 15 residues. V shed 3 bases and J shed 0 bases, with 10 bases lying between them. Germline CDR1 reads SGHKS; CDR2 reads YYEKEE (reference sequence). This receptor was identified in a human donor who was either an allogeneic HSCT recipient or a stem cell or donor lymphocyte infusion donor (not recorded which). It is not recorded whose cells these are; they may come from a transplant donor. The specimen was blood, either unsorted or a sorted T cell fraction (not recorded which). The J gene is TRBJ1-3, the V gene TRBV5-5; D not resolved. The CDR3 sequence: CASSWTYFSGNTIYF. In DNA, the CDR3 is TGTGCCAGCAGCTGGACTTACTTCTCTGGAAACACCATATATTTT.